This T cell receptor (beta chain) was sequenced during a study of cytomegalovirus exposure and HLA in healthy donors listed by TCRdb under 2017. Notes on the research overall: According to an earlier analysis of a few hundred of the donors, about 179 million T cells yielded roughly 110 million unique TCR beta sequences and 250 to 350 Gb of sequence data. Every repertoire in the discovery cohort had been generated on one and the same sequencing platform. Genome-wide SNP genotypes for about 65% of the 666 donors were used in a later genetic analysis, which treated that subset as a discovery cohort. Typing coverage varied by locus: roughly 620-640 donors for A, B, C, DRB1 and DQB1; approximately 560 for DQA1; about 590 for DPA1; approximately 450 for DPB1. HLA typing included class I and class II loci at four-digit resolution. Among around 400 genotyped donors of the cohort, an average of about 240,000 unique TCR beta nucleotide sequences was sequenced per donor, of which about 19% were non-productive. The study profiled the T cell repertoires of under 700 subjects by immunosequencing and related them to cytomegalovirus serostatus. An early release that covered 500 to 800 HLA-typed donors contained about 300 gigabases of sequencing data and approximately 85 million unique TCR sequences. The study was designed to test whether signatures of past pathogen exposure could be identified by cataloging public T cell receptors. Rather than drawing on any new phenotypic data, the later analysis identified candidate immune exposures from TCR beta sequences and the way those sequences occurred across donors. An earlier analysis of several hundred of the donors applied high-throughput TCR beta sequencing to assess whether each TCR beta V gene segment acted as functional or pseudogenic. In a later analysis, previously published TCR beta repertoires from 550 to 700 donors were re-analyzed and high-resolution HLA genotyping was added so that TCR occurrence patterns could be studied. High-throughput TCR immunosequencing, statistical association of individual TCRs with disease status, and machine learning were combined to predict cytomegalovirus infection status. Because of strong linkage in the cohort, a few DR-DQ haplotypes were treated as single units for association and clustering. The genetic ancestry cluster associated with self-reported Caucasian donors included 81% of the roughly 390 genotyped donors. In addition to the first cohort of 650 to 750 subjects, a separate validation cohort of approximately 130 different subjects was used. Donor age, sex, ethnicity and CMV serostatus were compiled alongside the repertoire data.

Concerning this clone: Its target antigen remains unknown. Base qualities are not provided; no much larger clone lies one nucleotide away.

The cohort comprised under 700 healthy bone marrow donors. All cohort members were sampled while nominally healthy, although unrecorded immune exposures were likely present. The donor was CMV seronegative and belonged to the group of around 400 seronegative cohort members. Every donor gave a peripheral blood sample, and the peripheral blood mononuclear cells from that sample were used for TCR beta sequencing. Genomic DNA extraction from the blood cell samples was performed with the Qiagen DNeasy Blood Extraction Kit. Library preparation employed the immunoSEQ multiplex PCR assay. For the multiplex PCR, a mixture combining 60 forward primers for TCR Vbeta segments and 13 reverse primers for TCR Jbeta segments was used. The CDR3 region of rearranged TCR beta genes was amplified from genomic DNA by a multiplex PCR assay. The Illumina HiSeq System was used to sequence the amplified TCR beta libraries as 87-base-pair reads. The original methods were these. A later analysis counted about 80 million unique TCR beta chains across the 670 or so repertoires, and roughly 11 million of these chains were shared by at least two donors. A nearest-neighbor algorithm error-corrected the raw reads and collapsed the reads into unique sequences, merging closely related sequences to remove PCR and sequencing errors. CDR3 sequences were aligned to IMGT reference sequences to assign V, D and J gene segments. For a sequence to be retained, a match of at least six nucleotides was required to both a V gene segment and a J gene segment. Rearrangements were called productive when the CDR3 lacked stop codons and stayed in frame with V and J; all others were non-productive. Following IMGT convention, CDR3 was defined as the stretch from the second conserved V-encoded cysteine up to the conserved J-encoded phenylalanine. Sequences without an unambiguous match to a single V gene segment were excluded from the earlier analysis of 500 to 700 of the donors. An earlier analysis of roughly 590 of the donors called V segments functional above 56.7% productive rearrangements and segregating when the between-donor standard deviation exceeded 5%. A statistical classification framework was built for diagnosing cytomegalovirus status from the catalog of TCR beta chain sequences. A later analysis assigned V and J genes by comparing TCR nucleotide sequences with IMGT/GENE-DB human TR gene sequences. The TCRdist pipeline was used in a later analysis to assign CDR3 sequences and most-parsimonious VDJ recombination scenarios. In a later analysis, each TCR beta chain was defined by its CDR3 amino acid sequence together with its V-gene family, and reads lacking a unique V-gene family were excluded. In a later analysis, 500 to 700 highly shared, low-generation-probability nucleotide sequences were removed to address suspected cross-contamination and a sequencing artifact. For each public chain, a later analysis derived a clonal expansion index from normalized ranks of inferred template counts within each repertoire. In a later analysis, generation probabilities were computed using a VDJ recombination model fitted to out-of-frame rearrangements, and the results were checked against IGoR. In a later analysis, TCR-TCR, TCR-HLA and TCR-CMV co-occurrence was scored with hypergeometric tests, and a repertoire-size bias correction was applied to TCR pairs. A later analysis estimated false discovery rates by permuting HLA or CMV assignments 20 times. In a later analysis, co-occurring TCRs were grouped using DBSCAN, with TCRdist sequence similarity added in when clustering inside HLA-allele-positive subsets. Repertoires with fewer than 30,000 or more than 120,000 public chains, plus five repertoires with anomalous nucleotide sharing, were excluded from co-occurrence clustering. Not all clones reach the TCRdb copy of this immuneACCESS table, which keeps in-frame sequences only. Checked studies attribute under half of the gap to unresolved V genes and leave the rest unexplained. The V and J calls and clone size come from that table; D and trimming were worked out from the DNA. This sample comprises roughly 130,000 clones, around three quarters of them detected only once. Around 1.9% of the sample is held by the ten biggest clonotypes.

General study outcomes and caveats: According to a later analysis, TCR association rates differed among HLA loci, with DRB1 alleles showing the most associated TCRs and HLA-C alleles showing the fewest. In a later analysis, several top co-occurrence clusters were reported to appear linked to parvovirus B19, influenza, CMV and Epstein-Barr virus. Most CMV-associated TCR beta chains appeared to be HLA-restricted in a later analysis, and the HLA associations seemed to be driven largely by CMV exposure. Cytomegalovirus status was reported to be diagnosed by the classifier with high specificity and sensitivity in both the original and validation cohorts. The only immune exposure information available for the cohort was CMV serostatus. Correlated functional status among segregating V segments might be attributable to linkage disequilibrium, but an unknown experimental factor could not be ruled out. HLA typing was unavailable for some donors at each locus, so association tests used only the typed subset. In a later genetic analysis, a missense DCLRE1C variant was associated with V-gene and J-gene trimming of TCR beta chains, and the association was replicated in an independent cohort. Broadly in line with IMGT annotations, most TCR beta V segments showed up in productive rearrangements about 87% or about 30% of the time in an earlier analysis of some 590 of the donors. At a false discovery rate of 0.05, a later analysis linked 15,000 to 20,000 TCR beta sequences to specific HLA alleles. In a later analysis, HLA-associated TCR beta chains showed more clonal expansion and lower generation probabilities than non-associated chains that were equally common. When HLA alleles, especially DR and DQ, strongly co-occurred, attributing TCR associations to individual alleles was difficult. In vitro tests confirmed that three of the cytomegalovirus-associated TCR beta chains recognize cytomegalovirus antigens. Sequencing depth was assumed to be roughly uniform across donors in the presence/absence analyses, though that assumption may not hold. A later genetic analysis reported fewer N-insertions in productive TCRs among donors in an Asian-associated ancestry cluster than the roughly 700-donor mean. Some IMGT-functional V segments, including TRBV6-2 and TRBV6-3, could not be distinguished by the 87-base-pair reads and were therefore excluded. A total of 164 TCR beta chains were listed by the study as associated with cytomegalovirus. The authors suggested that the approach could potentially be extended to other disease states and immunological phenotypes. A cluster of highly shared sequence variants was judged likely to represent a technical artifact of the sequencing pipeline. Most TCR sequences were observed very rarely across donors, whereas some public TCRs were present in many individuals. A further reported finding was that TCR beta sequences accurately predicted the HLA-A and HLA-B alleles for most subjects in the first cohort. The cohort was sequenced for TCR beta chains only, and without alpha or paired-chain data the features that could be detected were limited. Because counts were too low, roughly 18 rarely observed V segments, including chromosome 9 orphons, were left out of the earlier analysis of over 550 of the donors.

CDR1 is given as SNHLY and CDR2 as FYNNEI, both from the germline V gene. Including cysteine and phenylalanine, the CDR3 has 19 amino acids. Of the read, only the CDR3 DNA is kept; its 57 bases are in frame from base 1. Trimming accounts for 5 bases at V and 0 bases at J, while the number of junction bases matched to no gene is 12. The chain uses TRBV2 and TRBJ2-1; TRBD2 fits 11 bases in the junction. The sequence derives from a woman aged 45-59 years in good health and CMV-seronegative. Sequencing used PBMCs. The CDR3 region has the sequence CASSPPASGRPSSYNEQFF. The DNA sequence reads TGTGCCAGCAGTCCCCCGGCTAGCGGGAGGCCAAGCTCCTACAATGAGCAGTTCTTC.